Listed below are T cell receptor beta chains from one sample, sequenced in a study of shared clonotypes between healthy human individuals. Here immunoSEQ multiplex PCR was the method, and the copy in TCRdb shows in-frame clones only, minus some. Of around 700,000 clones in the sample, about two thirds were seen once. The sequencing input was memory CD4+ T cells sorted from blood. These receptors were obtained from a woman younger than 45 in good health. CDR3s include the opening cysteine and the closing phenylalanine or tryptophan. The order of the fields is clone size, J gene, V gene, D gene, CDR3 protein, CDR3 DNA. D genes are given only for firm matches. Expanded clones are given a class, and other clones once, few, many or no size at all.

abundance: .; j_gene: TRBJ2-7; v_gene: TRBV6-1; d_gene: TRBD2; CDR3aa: CASSPRTSGSYEQYF; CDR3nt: TGTGCCAGCAGTCCGCGGACTAGCGGGTCCTACGAGCAGTACTTC
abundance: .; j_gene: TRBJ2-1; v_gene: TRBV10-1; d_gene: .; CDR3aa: CASSEPTSPNEQFF; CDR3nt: TGCGCCAGCAGTGAGCCCACTTCACCCAATGAGCAGTTCTTC
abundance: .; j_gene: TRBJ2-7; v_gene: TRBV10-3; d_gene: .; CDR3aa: CAISESALHEQYF; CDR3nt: TGTGCCATCAGTGAGTCGGCTCTCCACGAGCAGTACTTC
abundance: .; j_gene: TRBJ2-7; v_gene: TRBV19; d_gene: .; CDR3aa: CASSIRAEDYEQYF; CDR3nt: TGTGCCAGTAGTATCCGGGCGGAAGATTACGAGCAGTACTTC
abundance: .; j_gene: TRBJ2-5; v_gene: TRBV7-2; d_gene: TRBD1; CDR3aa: CASSWAEGTGGWETQYF; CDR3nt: TGTGCCAGCAGCTGGGCCGAAGGGACAGGGGGTTGGGAGACCCAGTACTTC
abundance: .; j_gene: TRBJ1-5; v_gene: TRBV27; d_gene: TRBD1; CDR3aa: CASSRRPGQGARQPQHF; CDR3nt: TGTGCCAGCAGTCGAAGGCCGGGACAGGGGGCGAGGCAGCCCCAGCATTTT
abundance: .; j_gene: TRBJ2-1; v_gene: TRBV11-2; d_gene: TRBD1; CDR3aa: CASRTGGTYNEQFF; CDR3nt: TGTGCCAGCAGAACAGGGGGCACCTACAATGAGCAGTTCTTC
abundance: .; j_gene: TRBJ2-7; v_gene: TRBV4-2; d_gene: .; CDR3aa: CASSQTRTSYEQYF; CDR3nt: TGTGCCAGCAGCCAGACCCGGACATCCTACGAGCAGTACTTC
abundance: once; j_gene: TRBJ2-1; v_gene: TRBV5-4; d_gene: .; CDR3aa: CASSLVGAGAADEQFF; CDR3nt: TGTGCCAGCAGCTTGGTGGGCGCCGGTGCGGCGGATGAGCAGTTCTTC
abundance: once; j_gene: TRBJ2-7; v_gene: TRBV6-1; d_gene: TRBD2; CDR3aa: CASSPSGLEQYF; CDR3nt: TGTGCCAGCAGTCCTAGCGGGCTCGAGCAGTACTTC
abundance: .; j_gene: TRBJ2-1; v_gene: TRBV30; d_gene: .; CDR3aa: CAWMRTSSLNEQFF; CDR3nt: TGTGCCTGGATGCGGACTTCCAGTCTCAATGAGCAGTTCTTC
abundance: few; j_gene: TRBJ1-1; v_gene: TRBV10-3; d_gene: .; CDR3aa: CAISEAPHTEAFF; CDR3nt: TGTGCCATCAGTGAAGCGCCTCACACTGAAGCTTTCTTT
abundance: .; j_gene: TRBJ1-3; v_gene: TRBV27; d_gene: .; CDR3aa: CASSPYPRTRSGNTIYF; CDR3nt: TGTGCCAGCAGTCCCTACCCTAGGACAAGGAGCGGGAACACCATATATTTT
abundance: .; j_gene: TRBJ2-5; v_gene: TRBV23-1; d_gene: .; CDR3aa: CASSHETQYF; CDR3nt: TGCGCCAGCAGTCATGAGACCCAGTACTTC
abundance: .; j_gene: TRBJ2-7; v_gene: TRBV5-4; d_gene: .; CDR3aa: CASSLAGFNSYEQYF; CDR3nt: TGTGCCAGCAGCTTGGCCGGGTTTAACTCCTACGAGCAGTACTTC
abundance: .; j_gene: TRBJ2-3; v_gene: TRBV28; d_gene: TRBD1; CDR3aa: CASRMPGGETDTQYF; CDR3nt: TGTGCCAGCAGGATGCCAGGGGGCGAAACAGATACGCAGTATTTT
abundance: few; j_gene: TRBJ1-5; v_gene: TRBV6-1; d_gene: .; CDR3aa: CASSERGGRNQPQHF; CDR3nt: TGTGCCAGCAGTGAACGAGGGGGACGCAATCAGCCCCAGCATTTT
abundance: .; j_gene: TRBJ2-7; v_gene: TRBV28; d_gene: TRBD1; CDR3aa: CASSATGARSYEQYF; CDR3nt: TGTGCCAGCAGTGCGACAGGGGCCCGCTCCTACGAGCAGTACTTC
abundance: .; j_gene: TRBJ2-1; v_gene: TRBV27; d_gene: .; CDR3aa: CASSPSGMSSYNEQFF; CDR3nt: TGTGCCAGCAGTCCGTCAGGCATGAGCTCCTACAATGAGCAGTTCTTC
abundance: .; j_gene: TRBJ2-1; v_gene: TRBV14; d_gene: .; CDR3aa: CASSQDATAEQFF; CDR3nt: TGTGCCAGCAGCCAAGATGCCACAGCTGAGCAGTTCTTC
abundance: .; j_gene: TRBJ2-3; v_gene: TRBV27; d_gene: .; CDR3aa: CASVRWPDTQYF; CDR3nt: TGTGCCAGCGTCCGTTGGCCAGATACGCAGTATTTT
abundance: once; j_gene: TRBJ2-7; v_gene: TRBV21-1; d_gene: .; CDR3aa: CASRDTKADEQYF; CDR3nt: TGTGCCAGCAGGGACACGAAGGCCGACGAGCAGTACTTC
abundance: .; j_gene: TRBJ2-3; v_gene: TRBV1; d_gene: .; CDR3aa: CTSSQSYPSTGLVTDTQYF; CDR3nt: TGCACCAGCAGCCAATCCTACCCTTCTACGGGACTAGTCACAGATACGCAGTATTTT
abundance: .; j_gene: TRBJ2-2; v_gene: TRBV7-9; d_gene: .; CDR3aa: CASSTLGQGGTGELFF; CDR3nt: TGTGCCAGCAGCACACTGGGCCAGGGCGGCACCGGGGAGCTGTTTTTT
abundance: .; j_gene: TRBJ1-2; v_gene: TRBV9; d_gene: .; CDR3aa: CASSRGTKNGYTF; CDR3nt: TGTGCCAGCAGCCGCGGGACAAAGAATGGCTACACCTTC
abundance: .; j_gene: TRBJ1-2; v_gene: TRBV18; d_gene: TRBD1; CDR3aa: CASSPDRGMGYTF; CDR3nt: TGTGCCAGCTCACCGGACAGGGGGATGGGCTACACCTTC
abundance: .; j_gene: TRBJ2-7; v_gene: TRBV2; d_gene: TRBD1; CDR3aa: CASSLGQGIYEQYF; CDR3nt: TGTGCCAGCAGTCTGGGACAGGGAATCTACGAGCAGTACTTC
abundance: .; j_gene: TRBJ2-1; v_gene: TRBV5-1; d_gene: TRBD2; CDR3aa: CASSLDSGNHNEQFF; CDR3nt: TGCGCCAGCAGCTTGGATAGCGGGAACCACAATGAGCAGTTCTTC
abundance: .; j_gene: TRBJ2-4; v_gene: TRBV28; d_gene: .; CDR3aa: CASSFWALAKNIQYF; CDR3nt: TGTGCCAGCAGTTTTTGGGCGTTGGCCAAAAACATTCAGTACTTC
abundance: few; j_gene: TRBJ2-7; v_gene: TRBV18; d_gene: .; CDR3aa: CASSPGYPYEQYF; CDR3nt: TGTGCCAGCTCACCAGGGTACCCCTACGAGCAGTACTTC
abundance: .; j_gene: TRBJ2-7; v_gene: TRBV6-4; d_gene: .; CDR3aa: CASQMDPAPDEQYF; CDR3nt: TGTGCCAGCCAAATGGACCCCGCGCCCGACGAGCAGTACTTC
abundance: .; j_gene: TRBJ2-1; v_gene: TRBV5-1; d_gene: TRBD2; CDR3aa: CASSGDRWGLAGGRSYNEQFF; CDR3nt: TGCGCCAGCAGCGGGGACAGGTGGGGACTAGCGGGAGGACGCTCCTACAATGAGCAGTTCTTC
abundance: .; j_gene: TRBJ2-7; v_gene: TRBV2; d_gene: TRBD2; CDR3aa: CASSEELRGTEQYF; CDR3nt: TGTGCCAGCAGTGAGGAGCTGCGGGGGACCGAGCAGTACTTC
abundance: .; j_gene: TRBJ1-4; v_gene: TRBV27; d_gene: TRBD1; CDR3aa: CASSLWDRGSGGNEKLFF; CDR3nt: TGTGCCAGCAGTTTGTGGGACAGGGGATCGGGGGGTAATGAAAAACTGTTTTTT
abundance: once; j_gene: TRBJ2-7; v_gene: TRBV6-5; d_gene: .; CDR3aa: CASSYFGGQFYEQYF; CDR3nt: TGTGCCAGCAGTTACTTCGGGGGCCAATTCTACGAGCAGTACTTC
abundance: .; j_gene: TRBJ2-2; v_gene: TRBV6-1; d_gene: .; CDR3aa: CASSEALVYTGELFF; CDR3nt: TGTGCCAGCAGTGAAGCGCTTGTATACACCGGGGAGCTGTTTTTT